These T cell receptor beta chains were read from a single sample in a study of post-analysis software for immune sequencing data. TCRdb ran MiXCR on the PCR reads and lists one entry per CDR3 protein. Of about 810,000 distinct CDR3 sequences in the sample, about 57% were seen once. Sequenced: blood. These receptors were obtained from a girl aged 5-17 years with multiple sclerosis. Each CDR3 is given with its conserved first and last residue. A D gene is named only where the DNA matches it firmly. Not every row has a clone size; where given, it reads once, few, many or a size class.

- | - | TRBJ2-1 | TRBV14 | CASSQDPPGSYNEQFF | TGTGCCAGCAGCCAAGATCCTCCAGGGTCCTACAATGAGCAGTTCTTC
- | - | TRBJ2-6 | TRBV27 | CASSPIAHGANVLTF | TGTGCCAGCAGTCCCATCGCCCATGGGGCCAACGTCCTGACTTTC
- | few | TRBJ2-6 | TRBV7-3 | CASSLTVTGANVLTF | TGTGCCAGCAGCTTAACGGTAACTGGGGCCAACGTCCTGACTTTC
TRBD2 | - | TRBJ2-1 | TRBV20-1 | CSARTSGGADFDEQFF | TGCAGTGCTCGGACTAGCGGGGGGGCCGATTTCGATGAGCAGTTCTTC
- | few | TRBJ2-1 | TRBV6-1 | CASSEDRDPYNEQFF | TGTGCCAGCAGTGAAGACAGGGACCCTTACAATGAGCAGTTCTTC
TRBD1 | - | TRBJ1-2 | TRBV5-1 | CASSRDSPTANYGYTF | TGCGCCAGCAGCAGGGACAGCCCTACCGCTAACTATGGCTACACCTTC
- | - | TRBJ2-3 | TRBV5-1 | CASSLVEAPITDTQYF | TGCGCCAGCAGCTTGGTCGAGGCCCCTATCACAGATACGCAGTATTTT
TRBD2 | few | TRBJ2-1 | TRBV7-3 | CASSLHSGSNEQFF | TGTGCCAGCAGCCTACATAGCGGGAGTAATGAGCAGTTCTTC
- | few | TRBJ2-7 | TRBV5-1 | CASSHGGLEQYF | TGCGCCAGCAGCCACGGAGGGTTGGAGCAGTACTTC
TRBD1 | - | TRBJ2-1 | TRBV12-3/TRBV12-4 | CASSRALTGSYNEQFF | TGTGCCAGCAGTCGAGCCTTGACAGGGTCCTACAATGAGCAGTTCTTC
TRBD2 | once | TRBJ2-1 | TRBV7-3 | CASSPSGGPPSSYNEQFF | TGTGCCAGCAGCCCGAGCGGGGGGCCGCCCAGCTCCTACAATGAGCAGTTCTTC
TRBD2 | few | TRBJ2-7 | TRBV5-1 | CASSPPGSGSSYEQYF | TGCGCCAGCAGCCCCCCGGGGAGCGGGAGTTCCTACGAGCAGTACTTC
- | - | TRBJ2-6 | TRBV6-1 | CASYGADRHSGANVLTF | TGTGCCAGCTATGGGGCGGACAGACACTCTGGGGCCAACGTCCTGACTTTC
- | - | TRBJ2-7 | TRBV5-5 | CASSLWVGTGDEQYF | TGTGCCAGCAGCTTGTGGGTCGGGACGGGCGACGAGCAGTACTTC
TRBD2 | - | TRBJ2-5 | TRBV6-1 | CASSHLSGRGEQYF | TGTGCCAGCAGTCACCTTAGCGGGAGGGGTGAGCAGTACTTC
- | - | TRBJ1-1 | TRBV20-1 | CSARARRGNTEAFF | TGCAGTGCTAGAGCCCGGCGGGGGAACACTGAAGCTTTCTTT
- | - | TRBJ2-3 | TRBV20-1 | CSATKRSSSNPPTDTQYF | TGCAGTGCTACAAAAAGATCGAGCTCTAACCCCCCCACAGATACGCAGTATTTT
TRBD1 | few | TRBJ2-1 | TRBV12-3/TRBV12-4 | CASRLGQVNEQFF | TGTGCCAGCAGACTGGGACAGGTGAATGAGCAGTTCTTC
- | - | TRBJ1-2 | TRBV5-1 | CASSVGGAVGYTF | TGCGCCAGCAGCGTGGGGGGCGCGGTTGGCTACACCTTC
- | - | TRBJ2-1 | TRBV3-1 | CASSTRTKSSYNEQFF | TGTGCCAGCAGCACCCGGACAAAGAGCTCCTACAATGAGCAGTTCTTC
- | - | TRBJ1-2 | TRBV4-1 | CASSHYREVIYGYTF | TGCGCCAGCAGCCACTACAGGGAAGTCATCTATGGCTACACCTTC
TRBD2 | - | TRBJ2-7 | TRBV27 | CASSLRGRAYEQYF | TGTGCCAGCAGTTTGCGCGGGAGGGCCTACGAGCAGTACTTC
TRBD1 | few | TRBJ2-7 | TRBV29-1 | CSVGDRSYEQYF | TGCAGCGTTGGGGACAGATCCTACGAGCAGTACTTC
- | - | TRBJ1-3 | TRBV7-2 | CASSFQTRQSGNTIYF | TGTGCCAGCAGCTTCCAAACCCGGCAATCTGGAAACACCATATATTTT
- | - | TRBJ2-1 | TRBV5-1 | CASSPRGAGTYNEQFF | TGCGCCAGCAGCCCACGAGGGGCGGGCACCTACAATGAGCAGTTCTTC
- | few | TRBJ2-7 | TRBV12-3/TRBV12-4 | CASGNSPYEQYF | TGTGCCAGCGGGAACAGCCCCTACGAGCAGTACTTC
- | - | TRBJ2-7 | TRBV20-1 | CSVSGYGTEQYF | TGCAGTGTTTCAGGGTACGGTACCGAGCAGTACTTC
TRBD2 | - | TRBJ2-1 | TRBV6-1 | CASSIMGEGNEQFF | TGTGCCAGCAGTATTATGGGGGAGGGTAACGAGCAGTTCTTC
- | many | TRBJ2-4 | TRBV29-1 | CSVDRLAKNIQYF | TGCAGCGTGGACAGATTAGCCAAAAACATTCAGTACTTC
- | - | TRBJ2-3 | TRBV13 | CASSAKVSTDTQYF | TGTGCCAGCAGCGCCAAAGTGAGCACAGATACGCAGTATTTT
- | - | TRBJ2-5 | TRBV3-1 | CASRPRGGQETQYF | TGTGCCAGCAGACCCAGGGGGGGGCAAGAGACCCAGTACTTC
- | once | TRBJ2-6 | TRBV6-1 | CASSEAGPVTGANVLTF | TGTGCCAGCAGTGAAGCCGGCCCAGTTACTGGGGCCAACGTCCTGACTTTC
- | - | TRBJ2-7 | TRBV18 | CASSADRTNYEQYF | TGTGCCAGCTCTGCGGACAGAACTAACTACGAGCAGTACTTC
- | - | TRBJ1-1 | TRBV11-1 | CASSVGRGNTEAFF | TGTGCCAGCAGCGTCGGACGGGGGAACACTGAAGCTTTCTTT
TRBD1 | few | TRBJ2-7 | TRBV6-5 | CAIGGRGTEEQYF | TGTGCCATTGGCGGCAGGGGGACAGAAGAGCAGTACTTC
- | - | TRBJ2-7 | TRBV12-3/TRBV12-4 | CASSLSSIYEQYF | TGTGCCAGCAGTTTAAGTTCTATCTACGAGCAGTACTTC
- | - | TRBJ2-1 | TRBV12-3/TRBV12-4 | CASSPLSRHGEQFF | TGTGCCAGCAGTCCCCTCTCCAGACACGGTGAGCAGTTCTTC
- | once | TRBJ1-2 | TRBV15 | CATSRATGVDPNYGYTF | TGTGCCACCAGCAGAGCAACCGGGGTCGATCCTAACTATGGCTACACCTTC
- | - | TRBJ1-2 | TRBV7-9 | CASRRPGEMNGYTF | TGTGCCAGCAGACGACCAGGGGAGATGAATGGCTACACCTTC
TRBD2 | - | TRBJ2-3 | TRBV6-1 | CASSEVGLAGEVGTDTQYF | TGTGCCAGCAGTGAAGTGGGGCTAGCGGGAGAAGTCGGCACAGATACGCAGTATTTT
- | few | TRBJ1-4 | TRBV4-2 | CASNQGQTNEKLFF | TGTGCCAGCAATCAAGGACAGACTAATGAAAAACTGTTTTTT
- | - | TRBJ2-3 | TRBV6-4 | CASSPIGGASTDTQYF | TGTGCCAGCAGCCCCATTGGCGGGGCCAGCACAGATACGCAGTATTTT
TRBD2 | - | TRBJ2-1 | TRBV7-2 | CASSSKGLAGGNEQFF | TGTGCCAGCAGCTCTAAGGGACTAGCGGGAGGTAATGAGCAGTTCTTC
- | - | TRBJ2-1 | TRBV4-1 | CASSQDRGFPYNEQFF | TGCGCCAGCAGCCAAGATCGAGGATTCCCTTACAATGAGCAGTTCTTC
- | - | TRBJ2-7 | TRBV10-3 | CATSPGPYEQYF | TGTGCCACCAGTCCAGGGCCCTACGAGCAGTACTTC
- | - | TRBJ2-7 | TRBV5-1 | CASTALSGYEQYF | TGCGCCAGCACCGCCTTATCGGGCTACGAGCAGTACTTC
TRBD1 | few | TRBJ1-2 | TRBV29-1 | CSGLDRGYTF | TGCAGCGGCCTGGACAGGGGCTACACCTTC
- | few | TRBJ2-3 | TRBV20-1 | CSALPAGRTDTQYF | TGCAGTGCCCTTCCGGCCGGTCGCACAGATACGCAGTATTTT
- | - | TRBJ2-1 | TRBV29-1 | CSGSHLNEQFF | TGCAGCGGATCACACCTCAATGAGCAGTTCTTC
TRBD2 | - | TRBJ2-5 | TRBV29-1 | CSVEDPGGFQETQYF | TGCAGCGTTGAAGACCCGGGGGGGTTCCAAGAGACCCAGTACTTC